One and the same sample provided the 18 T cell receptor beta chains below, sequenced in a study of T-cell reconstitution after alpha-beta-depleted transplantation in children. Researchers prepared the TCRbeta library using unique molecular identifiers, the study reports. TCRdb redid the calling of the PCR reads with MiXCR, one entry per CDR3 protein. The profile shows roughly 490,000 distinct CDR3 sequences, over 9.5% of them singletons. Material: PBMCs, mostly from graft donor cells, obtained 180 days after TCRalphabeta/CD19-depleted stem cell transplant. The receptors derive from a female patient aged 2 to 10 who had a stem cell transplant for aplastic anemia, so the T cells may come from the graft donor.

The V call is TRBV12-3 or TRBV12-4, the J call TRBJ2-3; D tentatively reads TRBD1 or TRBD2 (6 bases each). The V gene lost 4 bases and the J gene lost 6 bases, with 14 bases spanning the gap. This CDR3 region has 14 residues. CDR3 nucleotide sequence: TGTGCCAGCAGTTCGAGACCGGGGGCCGATACGCAGTATTTT. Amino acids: CASSSRPGADTQYF.

The CDR3, as DNA: TGTGCCAGCAGTCCCCGCGGACATTGGAGGGAGACCCAGTACTTC. This codes for CASSPRGHWRETQYF. The rearrangement uses TRBV28 and TRBJ2-5; either TRBD1 or TRBD2 may fit D (5 bases each). The CDR3 extends over 15 amino acids. CDR1 and CDR2 from the germline V gene are MDHEN and SYDVKM. Between the trimmed V and J ends, which lost 5 bases and 5 bases, there was a span of 18 bases.

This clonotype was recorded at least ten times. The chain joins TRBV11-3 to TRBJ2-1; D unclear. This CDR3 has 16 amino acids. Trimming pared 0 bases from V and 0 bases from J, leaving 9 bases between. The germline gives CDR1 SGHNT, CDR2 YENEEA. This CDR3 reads CASSLDGRSSYNEQFF. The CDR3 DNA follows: TGTGCCAGCAGCTTAGACGGCCGGAGCTCCTACAATGAGCAGTTCTTC.

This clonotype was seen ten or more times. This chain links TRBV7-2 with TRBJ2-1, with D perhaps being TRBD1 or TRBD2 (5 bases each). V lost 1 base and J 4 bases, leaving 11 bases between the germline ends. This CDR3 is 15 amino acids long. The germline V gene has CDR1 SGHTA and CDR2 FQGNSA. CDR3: CASSLVGDPYNEQFF. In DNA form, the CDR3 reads TGTGCCAGCAGCTTAGTAGGGGACCCGTACAATGAGCAGTTCTTC.

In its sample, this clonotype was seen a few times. The CDR3 DNA follows: TGTGCCAGCAGCCCTCGACGAGGCTACGAGCAGTACGTC. This translates into CASSPRRGYEQYV. The chain carries TRBV21-1 and TRBJ2-7. TRBV21-1 is described as a pseudogene. The CDR3 has 13 residues.

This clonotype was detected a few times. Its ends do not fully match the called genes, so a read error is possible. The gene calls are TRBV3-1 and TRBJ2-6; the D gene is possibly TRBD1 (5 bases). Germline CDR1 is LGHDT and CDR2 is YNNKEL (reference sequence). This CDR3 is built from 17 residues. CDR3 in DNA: TGTGCCAGCATCCAAGTTACAGGTAGCTCTGGGGCCAACGTCCTGACTTTC. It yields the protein CASIQVTGSSGANVLTF.

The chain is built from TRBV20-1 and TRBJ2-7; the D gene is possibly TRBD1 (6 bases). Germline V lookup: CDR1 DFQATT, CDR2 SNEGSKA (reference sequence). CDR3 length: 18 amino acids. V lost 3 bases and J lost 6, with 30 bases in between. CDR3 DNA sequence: TGCAGTGCTAGGGCTCCGGGCAGGGGAATGAGAAACGTGTTCGAGCAGTACTTC. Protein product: CSARAPGRGMRNVFEQYF.

CDR3 coding DNA: TGTGCCAGCAGCTTAGGGGCCAATTCCTACGAGCAGTACGTC. Protein: CASSLGANSYEQYV. The gene calls are TRBV7-9 and TRBJ2-7; no clear D. Germline CDR1 is SEHNR and CDR2 is FQNEAQ (reference sequence). The CDR3 has 14 amino acids. V lost 1 base to trimming and J lost 1 base, with 8 bases between them.

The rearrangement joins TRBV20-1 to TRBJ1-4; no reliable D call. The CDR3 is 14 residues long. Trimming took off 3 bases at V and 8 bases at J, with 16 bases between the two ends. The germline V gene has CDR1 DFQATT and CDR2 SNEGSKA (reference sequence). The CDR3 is CSASQVSPEEKLFF. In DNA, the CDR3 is TGCAGTGCTAGCCAAGTATCGCCGGAGGAAAAACTGTTTTTT.

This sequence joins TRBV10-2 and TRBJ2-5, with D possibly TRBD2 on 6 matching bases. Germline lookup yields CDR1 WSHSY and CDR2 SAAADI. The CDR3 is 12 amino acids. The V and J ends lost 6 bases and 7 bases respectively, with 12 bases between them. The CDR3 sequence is CASSHPRGTQYF. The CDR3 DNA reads TGCGCCAGCAGCCACCCGCGGGGGACCCAGTACTTC.

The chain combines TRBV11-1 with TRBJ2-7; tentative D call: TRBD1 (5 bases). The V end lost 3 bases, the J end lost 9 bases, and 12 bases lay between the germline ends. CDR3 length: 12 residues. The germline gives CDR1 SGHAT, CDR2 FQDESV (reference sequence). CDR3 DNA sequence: TGTGCCAGCAGCTTGCAGGGTGGCGTGCAGTACTTC. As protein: CASSLQGGVQYF.

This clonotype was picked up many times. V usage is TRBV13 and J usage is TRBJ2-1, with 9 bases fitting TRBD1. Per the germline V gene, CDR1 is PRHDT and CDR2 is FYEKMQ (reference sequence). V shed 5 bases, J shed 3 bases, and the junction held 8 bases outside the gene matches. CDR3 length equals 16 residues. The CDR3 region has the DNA TGTGCCAGCAGCATCGGACAGGGGCTATACTACAATGAGCAGTTCTTC. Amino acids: CASSIGQGLYYNEQFF.

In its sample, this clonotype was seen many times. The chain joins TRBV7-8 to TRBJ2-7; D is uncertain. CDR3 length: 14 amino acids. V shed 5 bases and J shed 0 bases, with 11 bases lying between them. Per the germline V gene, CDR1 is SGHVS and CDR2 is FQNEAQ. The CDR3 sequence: CASSLITSSYEQYV. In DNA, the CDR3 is TGTGCCAGCAGCCTTATCACGAGCTCCTACGAGCAGTACGTC.

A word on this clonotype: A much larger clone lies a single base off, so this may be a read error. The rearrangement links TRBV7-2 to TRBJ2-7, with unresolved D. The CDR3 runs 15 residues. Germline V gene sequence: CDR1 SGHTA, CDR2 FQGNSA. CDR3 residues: CASSLAHTAVYDQYF. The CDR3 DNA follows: TGTGCCAGCAGCTTAGCGCATACCGCGGTCTACGACCAGTACTTC.

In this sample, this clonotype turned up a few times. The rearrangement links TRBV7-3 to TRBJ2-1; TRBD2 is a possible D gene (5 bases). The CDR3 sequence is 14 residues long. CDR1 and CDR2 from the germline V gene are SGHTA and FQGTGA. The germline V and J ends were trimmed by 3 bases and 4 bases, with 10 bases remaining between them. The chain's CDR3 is CASSFGNGYNEQFF. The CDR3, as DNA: TGTGCCAGCAGCTTCGGGAACGGGTACAATGAGCAGTTCTTC.

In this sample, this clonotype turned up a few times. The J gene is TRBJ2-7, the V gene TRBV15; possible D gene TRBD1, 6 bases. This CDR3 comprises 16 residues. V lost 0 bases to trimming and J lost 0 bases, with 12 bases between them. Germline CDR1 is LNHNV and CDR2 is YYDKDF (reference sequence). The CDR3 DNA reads TGTGCCACCAGCAGAGATGTAACAGGGAGCTCCTACGAGCAGTACTTC. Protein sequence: CATSRDVTGSSYEQYF.

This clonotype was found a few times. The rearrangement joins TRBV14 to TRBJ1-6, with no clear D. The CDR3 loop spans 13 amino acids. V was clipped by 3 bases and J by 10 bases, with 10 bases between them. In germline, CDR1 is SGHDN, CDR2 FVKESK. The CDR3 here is CASSQTIRSPLHF. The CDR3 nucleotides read TGTGCCAGCAGCCAGACTATTAGGTCACCCCTCCACTTT.

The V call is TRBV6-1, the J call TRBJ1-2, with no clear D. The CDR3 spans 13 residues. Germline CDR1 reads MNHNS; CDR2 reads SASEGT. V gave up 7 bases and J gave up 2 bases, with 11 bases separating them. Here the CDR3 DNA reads TGTGCCAGCACTCTGGACGGAAACTATGGCTACACCTTC. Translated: CASTLDGNYGYTF.